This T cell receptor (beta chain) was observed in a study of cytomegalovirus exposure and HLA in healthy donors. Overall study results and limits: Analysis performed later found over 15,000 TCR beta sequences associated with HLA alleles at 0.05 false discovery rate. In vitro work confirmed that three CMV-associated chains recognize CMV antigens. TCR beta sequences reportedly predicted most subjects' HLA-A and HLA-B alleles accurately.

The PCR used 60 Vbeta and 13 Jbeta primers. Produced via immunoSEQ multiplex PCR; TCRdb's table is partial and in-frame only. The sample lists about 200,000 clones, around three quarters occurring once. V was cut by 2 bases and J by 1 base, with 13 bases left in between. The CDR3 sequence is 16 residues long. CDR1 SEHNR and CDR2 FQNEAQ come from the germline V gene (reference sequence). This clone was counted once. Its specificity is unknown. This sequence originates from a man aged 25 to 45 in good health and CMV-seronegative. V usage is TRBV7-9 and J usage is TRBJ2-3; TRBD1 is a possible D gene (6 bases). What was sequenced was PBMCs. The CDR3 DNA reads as TGTGCCAGCAGCTTATCTCCAGGGGATGGCACAGATACGCAGTATTTT. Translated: CASSLSPGDGTDTQYF. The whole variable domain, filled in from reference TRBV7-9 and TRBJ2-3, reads DTGVSQNPRHKITKRGQNVTFRCDPISEHNRLYWYRQTLGQGPEFLTYFQNEAQLEKSRLLSDRFSAERPKGSFSTLEIQRTEQGDSAMYLCASSLSPGDGTDTQYFGPGTRLTVL.